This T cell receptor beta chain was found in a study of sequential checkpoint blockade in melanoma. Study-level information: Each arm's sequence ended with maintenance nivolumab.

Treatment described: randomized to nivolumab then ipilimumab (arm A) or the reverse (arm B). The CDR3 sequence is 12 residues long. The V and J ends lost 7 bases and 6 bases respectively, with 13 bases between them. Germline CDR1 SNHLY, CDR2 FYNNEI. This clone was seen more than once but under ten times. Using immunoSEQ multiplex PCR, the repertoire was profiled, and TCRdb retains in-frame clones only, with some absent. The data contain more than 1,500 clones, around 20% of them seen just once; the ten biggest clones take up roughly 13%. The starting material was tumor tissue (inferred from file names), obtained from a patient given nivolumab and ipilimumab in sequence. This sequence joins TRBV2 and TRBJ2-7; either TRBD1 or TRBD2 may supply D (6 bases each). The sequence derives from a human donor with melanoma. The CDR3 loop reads CASILQGGEQYF. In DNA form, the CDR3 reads TGTGCCAGCATTCTACAGGGAGGCGAGCAGTACTTC.